This T cell receptor beta chain was sequenced during a study of T cell responses to AZD1222 COVID-19 vaccine (dated by TCRdb to the early 2020s). For the wider study: A total of 233 trial participants underwent TCR sequencing, of whom about 200 had received two doses of AZD1222 and some 26 had received two doses of the MenACWY control vaccine. Trial participants were enrolled by age into 18-55, 56-69 and 70-plus year subgroups, with approximately 150, 30 and 60 TCR-sequenced participants respectively.

Concerning this clone: Its antigen is unknown. The input lacks base qualities; no much larger clone sits a single base away.

What the study reported, not specific to this receptor: Conclusions about previously exposed vaccinees are limited because only five to seven AZD1222 recipients were SARS-CoV-2 seropositive at baseline. Reportedly, almost half of the unique spike-specific TCRs recognized epitopes lying outside the regions that are mutated in the B.1.351 and B.1.1.7 variants. Because no day 14 peak-response samples were available, the repertoires could be characterized only after the peak T cell response. The 56-69-year group was small, and its depth increase did not reach significance, likely because of low power. The vaccine-associated CD4 TCRs covered the entire spike protein, and the dominant responses fell in regions 160-218 and 743-854. Participants were mostly white British and included more females than males, and it was suggested by the authors that clonal diversity may have been underestimated. A significant rise in spike-specific TCR breadth and depth was observed after two AZD1222 doses relative to day 0 and relative to MenACWY recipients.

The CDR3 regions of human TCRbeta chains were analyzed by immunosequencing. The paper's processing steps were these. Repertoire TCRs were matched against a reference library of SARS-CoV-2-specific TCRs generated with the MIRA antigen-specificity platform. Breadth meant the fraction of unique TCRs that were SARS-CoV-2-associated, whereas depth meant the fraction of total T cells that were SARS-CoV-2-associated. Using the MIRA data, each spike-specific TCR was assigned both to the spike region to which the TCR was reactive and to a CD4 or CD8 class. Log10-transformed breadth and depth values were compared by one-way ANOVA with Sidak's multiple comparisons tests. TCRdb re-hosts the immuneACCESS table, in-frame sequences only. Its copies lack some clones; in the studies checked, an unresolved V gene accounts for under half of them, and the cause for the rest is not known. V, J and clone size are those of that table, while D and trimming were read from the DNA. The sample yields 140,000 to 150,000 clones; 75% to 95% were counted once. Approximately 2.9% of the sample belongs to the ten largest clones.

The time point tag for this specimen amounts to: baseline before first vaccination. The treatment or condition label, as the study defines it: meningococcal conjugate vaccine given as trial control. Vaccinee samples came from UK trials COV001 and COV002, including a single-blind randomized controlled phase 2/3 trial of AZD1222 (ChAdOx1 nCoV-19) in healthy adults. Trial participant PBMC samples were collected at day 0 and day 28 after the second dose for TCRbeta chain sequencing. In the germline V gene, CDR1 corresponds to SGHAT and CDR2 to FQNNGV. Spanning cysteine to phenylalanine, the CDR3 consists of 16 amino acids. Kept here is only the CDR3 DNA, which spans 48 bases and is read in frame from base 1. The V end loses 5 bases and the J end loses 7 bases, and a stretch of 23 bases separates them.

The source of this sequence is an adult in good health. This sample comprised peripheral blood, obtained on day 0 of MenACWY control vaccination. The chain is assembled from TRBV11-2 and TRBJ2-5; possibly the D gene is TRBD2, per 7 matching bases. Read as DNA, the sequence is TGTGCCAGCAGCCCACTTAAGGGGGGGGAGAAGGGGACCCAGTACTTC. It translates as CASSPLKGGEKGTQYF.